A selection of T cell receptor beta chains follows, all from one sample in a study of cytomegalovirus exposure and HLA in healthy donors. TCRdb's copy holds only in-frame clones and misses some; the assay was immunoSEQ multiplex PCR. The sample records some 130,000 clones, roughly four fifths being singletons. Sequenced: PBMCs. The receptor set was obtained from a male donor in good health and CMV-seronegative. The CDR3 runs from the conserved cysteine through the conserved F or W. The D gene is left open where the match is weak.

CDR3 DNA | CDR3 protein | J gene | D gene | V gene
TGTGCCAGTAGTACTCAGACACAGAACACTGAAGCTTTCTTT | CASSTQTQNTEAFF | TRBJ1-1 | . | TRBV19
TGTGCCAGCAGTCCCTGGAGGGGTAGCGAGAGTCTCTGGGAGGCCAACGTCCTGACTTTC | CASSPWRGSESLWEANVLTF | TRBJ2-6 | . | TRBV28
TGTGCCGGGACAGGGGCGCCTAGCGGGAGGATTGATACGCAGTATTTT | CAGTGAPSGRIDTQYF | TRBJ2-3 | . | TRBV7-8
TGTGCCAGCAGCTTGACAGGGGGGTCTGGAAACACCATATATTTT | CASSLTGGSGNTIYF | TRBJ1-3 | TRBD1 | TRBV7-2
TGTGCCAGCAGCTTAGGAGTAGAGAGCTCTGGGGCCAACGTCCTGACTTTC | CASSLGVESSGANVLTF | TRBJ2-6 | . | TRBV7-8
TGTGCCTGGAGTGGACATTTACAAGAGACCCAGTACTTC | CAWSGHLQETQYF | TRBJ2-5 | . | TRBV30
TGTGCCAGCGTCCGGGTCCTAGCGGGAGTTCGGAATGAGCAGTTCTTC | CASVRVLAGVRNEQFF | TRBJ2-1 | TRBD2 | TRBV28
TGTGCCAGCAACCTATGGACAGGGGGGGACTATGGCTACACCTTC | CASNLWTGGDYGYTF | TRBJ1-2 | TRBD1 | TRBV6-1
TGTGCCAGCAGTGCGGAGGAGGACCTTCCCCAGCATTTT | CASSAEEDLPQHF | TRBJ1-5 | . | TRBV6-1
TGCAGTTTCCTCCGTACTGAAGCTTTCTTT | CSFLRTEAFF | TRBJ1-1 | . | TRBV20-1
TGTGCCAGCACCCGGACAGACAATAATTCACCCCTCCACTTT | CASTRTDNNSPLHF | TRBJ1-6 | . | TRBV7-8
TGTGCCCTAAGGCCCGCGGAGGGGAGCTCCTACAATGAGCAGTTCTTC | CALRPAEGSSYNEQFF | TRBJ2-1 | . | TRBV7-9
TGTGCCAGCAGTCCCCCGACAGGGCATAATGAAAAACTGTTTTTT | CASSPPTGHNEKLFF | TRBJ1-4 | TRBD1 | TRBV28
TGTGCCGGCGGACAGGTTGGAGGGACTAACTATGGCTACACCTTC | CAGGQVGGTNYGYTF | TRBJ1-2 | TRBD1 | TRBV28
TGTGCCAGCAGCCTGACTAGCGGGAGAGGAGATACGCAGTATTTT | CASSLTSGRGDTQYF | TRBJ2-3 | TRBD2 | TRBV9